The sequence of this TCR beta chain was determined in a study of cytomegalovirus exposure and HLA in healthy donors. Study findings and constraints: Using the classifier, cytomegalovirus status was reportedly diagnosed with high specificity and sensitivity. About 150 TCR beta chains were listed as cytomegalovirus-associated.

Germline V gives CDR1 LNHDA, CDR2 SQIVND (reference sequence). Trimming cost V 0 bases and J 8 bases; bases outside gene matches: 9. The CDR3 runs 17 residues. PCR involved 60 Vbeta and 13 Jbeta primers. The method was immunoSEQ multiplex PCR; TCRdb's version includes in-frame clones alone and lacks a portion of them. The data hold about 110,000 clones, with more than 65% observed a single time. Only a few counts were recorded for this clone. Its target is unknown. Every donor was a healthy person donating bone marrow. The sample consisted of PBMCs. The source is a woman in her thirties in good health and CMV-seronegative. V usage is TRBV19 and J usage is TRBJ1-4, with TRBD1 identical over 10 bases. CDR3 nucleotide sequence: TGTGCCAGTAGTATAGATCTATCCGGGACAGGGGCCGAAAAACTGTTTTTT. Its translation is CASSIDLSGTGAEKLFF.